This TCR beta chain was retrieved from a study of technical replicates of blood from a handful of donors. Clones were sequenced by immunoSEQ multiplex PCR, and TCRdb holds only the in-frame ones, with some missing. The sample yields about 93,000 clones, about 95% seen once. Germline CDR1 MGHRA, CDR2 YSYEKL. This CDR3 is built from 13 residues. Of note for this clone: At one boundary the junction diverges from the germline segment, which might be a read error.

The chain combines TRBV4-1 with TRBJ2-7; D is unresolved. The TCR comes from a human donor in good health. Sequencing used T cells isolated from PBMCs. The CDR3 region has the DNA TGCGCCAGCAGCCAAGTAGATACAGAAGTGTTGCACTTC. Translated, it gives CASSQVDTEVLHF.